This T cell receptor (beta chain) was retrieved from a study of siplizumab effects on memory and regulatory T cells. In germline, CDR1 is KGHSH, CDR2 LQKENI. V shed 6 bases and J 4 bases; nucleotides not matched to a gene: 5. CDR3 length equals 15 residues. Assay used: immunoSEQ multiplex PCR; TCRdb lists only in-frame clones, some missing. Of roughly 100,000 clones listed, roughly 92% are singletons. General study results and limits: Naive T cells looked more diverse than memory cells and looked like major alloresponse contributors. Siplizumab significantly reduced alloreactive sequences traceable to unstimulated CD4+ memory cells. Siplizumab conditions gave an average of approximately 70% Treg-derived mappable alloreactive CD4+ clones, versus 25% to 30% for controls. Proliferating Tregs in siplizumab cultures were never verified as suppressive.

Comments on this clone: Antigen unknown.

Sequenced: CD4+ T cells sorted from blood. The J gene is TRBJ2-2, the V gene TRBV18, with 10 nucleotides matching TRBD1. This clonotype originated in a human donor in good health. This chain's CDR3 is CASSSGTGVTGELFF. For the CDR3, the DNA is TGTGCCAGCTCTTCCGGGACAGGGGTCACCGGGGAGCTGTTTTTT.